Listed below are T cell receptor beta chains from one sample, sequenced in a study of blood T cell repertoires in COVID-19. Profiling relied on immunoSEQ multiplex PCR, and the TCRdb table lists in-frame clones only, not all of them. In the table there are approximately 190,000 clones, roughly 80% of which are singletons. The sequenced sample was peripheral blood. Receptor source: a man in his 60s with active or convalescent COVID-19. Each CDR3 is given with its conserved first and last residue. A D gene is named only where the DNA matches it firmly. Clone size appears in some rows only: once, few, many, or a class for an expanded clone.

D: TRBD2; J: TRBJ2-1; size: .; V: TRBV9; CDR3: CASSVSASGRYNEQFF; DNA: TGTGCCAGCAGCGTAAGCGCTAGCGGGAGGTACAATGAGCAGTTCTTC
D: .; J: TRBJ1-2; size: .; V: TRBV7-9; CDR3: CASSLAGQPNYGYTF; DNA: TGTGCCAGCAGCCTAGCCGGACAGCCTAACTATGGCTACACCTTC
D: TRBD2; J: TRBJ2-7; size: once; V: TRBV7-9; CDR3: CASSPREAYSYEQYF; DNA: TGTGCCAGCAGCCCCCGGGAGGCTTACTCCTACGAGCAGTACTTC
D: .; J: TRBJ2-7; size: .; V: TRBV29-1; CDR3: CSVRGTFPYEQYF; DNA: TGCAGCGTTCGGGGGACGTTCCCCTACGAGCAGTACTTC
D: TRBD1; J: TRBJ2-7; size: .; V: TRBV7-8; CDR3: CASSSTGGPYEQYF; DNA: TGTGCCAGCAGCTCGACAGGGGGACCTTACGAGCAGTACTTC
D: .; J: TRBJ1-3; size: .; V: TRBV7-2; CDR3: CASTPLPGAGNTIYF; DNA: TGTGCCAGCACCCCCCTTCCAGGGGCCGGAAACACCATATATTTT
D: .; J: TRBJ2-3; size: .; V: TRBV10-3; CDR3: CAISVAASTDTQYF; DNA: TGTGCCATCAGTGTGGCGGCTAGCACAGATACGCAGTATTTT
D: .; J: TRBJ2-5; size: .; V: TRBV27; CDR3: CASRAGPQETQYF; DNA: TGTGCCAGCAGAGCGGGCCCCCAAGAGACCCAGTACTTC
D: .; J: TRBJ2-7; size: .; V: TRBV4-3; CDR3: CASSQGGSPTYEQYF; DNA: TGCGCCAGCAGCCAGGGCGGGTCGCCAACCTACGAGCAGTACTTC
D: .; J: TRBJ2-7; size: .; V: TRBV5-1; CDR3: CASSLEGLTKRATYEQYF; DNA: TGCGCCAGCAGCTTGGAGGGCCTTACTAAGCGGGCCACCTACGAGCAGTACTTC
D: TRBD1; J: TRBJ2-5; size: once; V: TRBV28; CDR3: CASRGTVMETQYF; DNA: TGTGCCAGCAGAGGGACAGTCATGGAGACCCAGTACTTC
D: .; J: TRBJ1-2; size: .; V: TRBV28; CDR3: CASRTQIGPAYGYTF; DNA: TGTGCCAGCAGAACCCAAATTGGGCCCGCCTATGGCTACACCTTC
D: TRBD1; J: TRBJ2-1; size: .; V: TRBV27; CDR3: CASSPRTGENEQFF; DNA: TGTGCCAGCAGTCCCCGGACAGGGGAGAATGAGCAGTTCTTC
D: .; J: TRBJ2-3; size: few; V: TRBV27; CDR3: CASSLAVRTDTQYF; DNA: TGTGCCAGCAGTTTAGCGGTTCGCACAGATACGCAGTATTTT
D: .; J: TRBJ1-2; size: .; V: TRBV5-1; CDR3: CASSGTGRYGYTF; DNA: TGCGCCAGCAGCGGTACAGGGAGATATGGCTACACCTTC
D: TRBD1; J: TRBJ2-2; size: .; V: TRBV5-6; CDR3: CASSLVLGTATGELFF; DNA: TGTGCCAGCAGCTTGGTTTTAGGGACAGCCACCGGGGAGCTGTTTTTT
D: .; J: TRBJ2-7; size: .; V: TRBV6-1; CDR3: CASSERDLSSYEQYF; DNA: TGTGCCAGCAGTGAAAGGGACTTAAGCTCCTACGAGCAGTACTTC
D: .; J: TRBJ1-5; size: .; V: TRBV6-5; CDR3: CASIVDSLNQPQHF; DNA: TGTGCCAGCATAGTGGACAGCCTCAATCAGCCCCAGCATTTT
D: TRBD1; J: TRBJ2-5; size: .; V: TRBV6-6; CDR3: CASSPTGETQYF; DNA: TGTGCCAGCAGCCCGACAGGGGAGACCCAGTACTTC
D: .; J: TRBJ1-2; size: .; V: TRBV2; CDR3: CASSEAQSRDYGYTF; DNA: TGTGCCAGCAGTGAAGCGCAAAGTCGAGACTATGGCTACACCTTC
D: TRBD1; J: TRBJ2-7; size: .; V: TRBV19; CDR3: CASSQTTGGYEQYF; DNA: TGTGCCAGTAGTCAGACCACAGGGGGGTACGAGCAGTACTTC
D: .; J: TRBJ2-7; size: .; V: TRBV5-6; CDR3: CASSLGRVGEQYF; DNA: TGTGCCAGCAGCTTGGGCAGGGTGGGTGAGCAGTACTTC
D: .; J: TRBJ2-7; size: .; V: TRBV11-2; CDR3: CASSLRPRGILDF; DNA: TGTGCCAGCAGCTTACGGCCACGCGGAATTTTGGACTTC
D: .; J: TRBJ2-2; size: .; V: TRBV12-5; CDR3: CASGLVRALGFTGTGELFF; DNA: TGTGCTAGTGGTTTGGTACGGGCATTGGGTTTTACGGGGACCGGGGAGCTGTTTTTT
D: .; J: TRBJ2-3; size: few; V: TRBV20-1; CDR3: CSASRGTDTQYF; DNA: TGCAGTGCTAGTCGGGGGACAGATACGCAGTATTTT
D: TRBD2; J: TRBJ2-1; size: .; V: TRBV5-6; CDR3: CASSLRAGGPYNEQFF; DNA: TGTGCCAGCAGTCTTAGGGCGGGAGGGCCATACAATGAGCAGTTCTTC
D: TRBD1; J: TRBJ2-3; size: .; V: TRBV19; CDR3: CASTLGTDWATDTQYF; DNA: TGTGCCAGTACTCTAGGGACAGACTGGGCGACAGATACGCAGTATTTT
D: .; J: TRBJ1-1; size: .; V: TRBV5-1; CDR3: CASLEQGSTEAFF; DNA: TGCGCCAGCCTGGAGCAGGGGAGCACTGAAGCTTTCTTT
D: TRBD2; J: TRBJ2-1; size: .; V: TRBV18; CDR3: CASSQGLAGGGYNEQFF; DNA: TGTGCCAGCTCACAGGGACTAGCGGGAGGAGGGTACAATGAGCAGTTCTTC
D: .; J: TRBJ2-5; size: few; V: TRBV24-1; CDR3: CATSDPTVYQETQYF; DNA: TGTGCCACCAGTGATCCCACGGTGTACCAAGAGACCCAGTACTTC
D: .; J: TRBJ1-4; size: .; V: TRBV6-2/TRBV6-3; CDR3: CASSYSSLEKLFF; DNA: TGTGCCAGCAGTTACTCGAGTCTCGAAAAACTGTTTTTT
D: .; J: TRBJ2-3; size: .; V: TRBV6-5; CDR3: CASNYYKSTDTQYF; DNA: TGTGCCAGCAACTACTACAAAAGCACAGATACGCAGTATTTT
D: .; J: TRBJ1-1; size: once; V: TRBV18; CDR3: CASLLLPSSPHTEAFF; DNA: TGTGCCAGTCTCTTGCTCCCCAGTAGCCCTCACACTGAAGCTTTCTTT
D: TRBD1; J: TRBJ2-1; size: .; V: TRBV7-2; CDR3: CASSLEGTVYNEQFF; DNA: TGTGCCAGCAGCTTAGAAGGGACAGTTTACAATGAGCAGTTCTTC
D: .; J: TRBJ1-2; size: .; V: TRBV6-5; CDR3: CASSYAGMDYGYTF; DNA: TGTGCCAGCAGTTATGCGGGGATGGACTATGGCTACACCTTC
D: .; J: TRBJ2-7; size: .; V: TRBV10-3; CDR3: CAISEPRWDEQYF; DNA: TGTGCCATCAGTGAGCCCAGGTGGGACGAGCAGTACTTC
D: .; J: TRBJ2-3; size: many; V: TRBV6-2/TRBV6-3; CDR3: CASSYDPESTDTQYF; DNA: TGTGCCAGCAGTTACGATCCGGAGAGCACAGATACGCAGTATTTT
D: TRBD1; J: TRBJ2-5; size: once; V: TRBV24-1; CDR3: CATSDPGQGEETQYF; DNA: TGTGCCACCAGTGACCCGGGACAGGGGGAAGAGACCCAGTACTTC
D: .; J: TRBJ2-4; size: .; V: TRBV10-3; CDR3: CAISESDSKNIQYF; DNA: TGTGCCATCAGTGAGTCGGACTCCAAAAACATTCAGTACTTC
D: .; J: TRBJ2-5; size: .; V: TRBV29-1; CDR3: CSASGQGGETQYF; DNA: TGCAGCGCCAGCGGCCAGGGAGGAGAGACCCAGTACTTC
D: TRBD1; J: TRBJ1-1; size: many; V: TRBV19; CDR3: CASSIKAGTGNTEAFF; DNA: TGTGCCAGTAGTATCAAGGCGGGGACAGGGAACACTGAAGCTTTCTTT
D: .; J: TRBJ1-5; size: .; V: TRBV25-1; CDR3: CATRGGANQPQHF; DNA: TGTGCCACCAGGGGAGGGGCAAATCAGCCCCAGCATTTT
D: TRBD1; J: TRBJ2-1; size: .; V: TRBV7-3; CDR3: CASSSDRVHEQFF; DNA: TGTGCCAGCAGCTCGGACAGGGTCCATGAGCAGTTCTTC
D: .; J: TRBJ1-2; size: .; V: TRBV7-9; CDR3: CASSFSGVGYTF; DNA: TGTGCCAGCAGCTTTTCGGGGGTTGGCTACACCTTC
D: .; J: TRBJ1-1; size: .; V: TRBV19; CDR3: CASSKREVSTEAFF; DNA: TGTGCCAGTAGTAAGCGTGAGGTGAGCACTGAAGCTTTCTTT
D: .; J: TRBJ1-2; size: .; V: TRBV12-3/TRBV12-4; CDR3: CASSLRTYYGYTF; DNA: TGTGCCAGCAGTTTAAGAACATACTATGGCTACACCTTC
D: .; J: TRBJ1-1; size: .; V: TRBV6-5; CDR3: CASSPGVEAFF; DNA: TGTGCCAGCAGTCCAGGGGTTGAAGCTTTCTTT
D: TRBD1; J: TRBJ2-7; size: .; V: TRBV6-5; CDR3: CASSRTGAYEQYF; DNA: TGTGCCAGCAGCCGGACAGGGGCCTACGAGCAGTACTTC
D: .; J: TRBJ1-4; size: .; V: TRBV20-1; CDR3: CSAFDREKLFF; DNA: TGCAGTGCTTTTGACAGGGAAAAACTGTTTTTT
D: TRBD1; J: TRBJ2-3; size: .; V: TRBV5-4; CDR3: CASRPGTAGTDTQYF; DNA: TGTGCCAGCAGGCCGGGGACAGCTGGCACAGATACGCAGTATTTT
D: TRBD2; J: TRBJ2-1; size: .; V: TRBV28; CDR3: CASSSLAGGPREQFF; DNA: TGTGCCAGCAGCAGCCTAGCGGGAGGGCCGAGGGAGCAGTTCTTC
D: TRBD2; J: TRBJ2-7; size: .; V: TRBV29-1; CDR3: CSVAEGLAITYEQYF; DNA: TGCAGCGTTGCGGAAGGACTAGCGATAACCTACGAGCAGTACTTC